A selection of T cell receptor beta chains follows, all from one sample in a study of cytomegalovirus exposure and HLA in healthy donors. Sequencing used immunoSEQ multiplex PCR; TCRdb keeps in-frame clones, though not all of them. The data hold around 150,000 clones, with approximately 80% observed a single time. Sequences were obtained from PBMCs. These receptors were collected from a man between 25 and 39 years old in good health and CMV-seropositive. Both conserved end residues are part of each CDR3. A D gene is named only where the DNA matches it firmly. A clone size is listed for some rows: how often the clone was seen (once, few, many), or a class if it is expanded.

CDR3aa: CASSHRFRGQKTDNEKLFF
CDR3nt: TGCGCCAGCAGCCATCGCTTCAGGGGGCAAAAAACGGATAATGAAAAACTGTTTTTT
v_gene: TRBV4-1
abundance: few
j_gene: TRBJ1-4
d_gene: TRBD1

CDR3aa: CASSLVGRGGDAEAFF
CDR3nt: TGTGCCAGCAGCTTAGTTGGCAGGGGAGGGGATGCTGAAGCTTTCTTT
v_gene: TRBV11-1
abundance: .
j_gene: TRBJ1-1
d_gene: .

CDR3aa: CASSQGGGADTGELFF
CDR3nt: TGTGCCAGCAGCCAGGGCGGGGGCGCGGACACCGGGGAGCTGTTTTTT
v_gene: TRBV14
abundance: few
j_gene: TRBJ2-2
d_gene: .

CDR3aa: CASSLIGRGLTEAFF
CDR3nt: TGTGCCAGCAGTTTGATCGGGAGGGGGCTCACTGAAGCTTTCTTT
v_gene: TRBV28
abundance: .
j_gene: TRBJ1-1
d_gene: TRBD1

CDR3aa: CASSYSTGELFF
CDR3nt: TGTGCCAGCAGCTATAGCACCGGGGAGCTGTTTTTT
v_gene: TRBV11-2
abundance: .
j_gene: TRBJ2-2
d_gene: .

CDR3aa: CASSPITSGGNEQFF
CDR3nt: TGTGCCAGCAGCCCGATAACTTCAGGGGGGAATGAGCAGTTCTTC
v_gene: TRBV7-9
abundance: .
j_gene: TRBJ2-1
d_gene: .

CDR3aa: CASSLGGSGTANEKLFF
CDR3nt: TGTGCCAGCAGCTTAGGAGGTAGTGGGACAGCCAATGAAAAACTGTTTTTT
v_gene: TRBV7-9
abundance: .
j_gene: TRBJ1-4
d_gene: TRBD1

CDR3aa: CASSINAVNQPQHF
CDR3nt: TGTGCCAGTAGTATAAATGCAGTAAATCAGCCCCAGCATTTT
v_gene: TRBV19
abundance: .
j_gene: TRBJ1-5
d_gene: .

CDR3aa: CASSLVQGLDTQYF
CDR3nt: TGCGCCAGCAGCTTGGTCCAGGGGTTAGATACGCAGTATTTT
v_gene: TRBV5-1
abundance: .
j_gene: TRBJ2-3
d_gene: .

CDR3aa: CASRAGTGELFF
CDR3nt: TGTGCCAGCAGGGCGGGCACCGGGGAGCTGTTTTTT
v_gene: TRBV2
abundance: .
j_gene: TRBJ2-2
d_gene: .

CDR3aa: CASSYGSWAGSYEQYF
CDR3nt: TGTGCCAGCAGTTACGGCTCCTGGGCCGGCTCCTACGAGCAGTACTTC
v_gene: TRBV6-5
abundance: .
j_gene: TRBJ2-7
d_gene: .

CDR3aa: CASSLQGHPSTGELFF
CDR3nt: TGTGCCAGCAGCTTACAGGGACATCCCAGCACCGGGGAGCTGTTTTTT
v_gene: TRBV13
abundance: .
j_gene: TRBJ2-2
d_gene: .

CDR3aa: CASSGGLREMNTEAFF
CDR3nt: TGTGCCAGCAGTGGAGGCCTGAGGGAGATGAACACTGAAGCTTTCTTT
v_gene: TRBV6-1
abundance: once
j_gene: TRBJ1-1
d_gene: .

CDR3aa: CASSRGTANSPLHF
CDR3nt: TGCGCCAGCAGTAGAGGGACAGCTAATTCACCCCTCCACTTT
v_gene: TRBV10-1
abundance: .
j_gene: TRBJ1-6
d_gene: TRBD1

CDR3aa: CASSLLRDRNTEAFF
CDR3nt: TGTGCCAGCAGTTTATTAAGGGACAGGAACACTGAAGCTTTCTTT
v_gene: TRBV28
abundance: .
j_gene: TRBJ1-1
d_gene: TRBD1

CDR3aa: CSVAGKEGTDTQYF
CDR3nt: TGCAGCGTCGCCGGGAAGGAGGGCACAGATACGCAGTATTTT
v_gene: TRBV29-1
abundance: .
j_gene: TRBJ2-3
d_gene: .

CDR3aa: CASSWSIPNTEAFF
CDR3nt: TGTGCTAGCAGTTGGAGCATACCGAACACTGAAGCTTTCTTT
v_gene: TRBV7-2
abundance: .
j_gene: TRBJ1-1
d_gene: .

CDR3aa: CASSNRERGVPKNIQYF
CDR3nt: TGTGCCAGCAGCAATAGGGAGCGGGGGGTGCCCAAAAACATTCAGTACTTC
v_gene: TRBV21-1
abundance: .
j_gene: TRBJ2-4
d_gene: .

CDR3aa: CASSLASGGQETQYF
CDR3nt: TGCGCCAGCAGCTTGGCGTCAGGGGGCCAAGAGACCCAGTACTTC
v_gene: TRBV5-1
abundance: few
j_gene: TRBJ2-5
d_gene: TRBD1

CDR3aa: CASNLGAAEAFF
CDR3nt: TGTGCCAGCAACTTAGGGGCAGCAGAAGCTTTCTTT
v_gene: TRBV28
abundance: .
j_gene: TRBJ1-1
d_gene: .

CDR3aa: CASSPLSTNEKLFF
CDR3nt: TGCGCCAGCAGCCCCTTGTCAACTAATGAAAAACTGTTTTTT
v_gene: TRBV5-1
abundance: .
j_gene: TRBJ1-4
d_gene: .

CDR3aa: CASSQAGARGEQYF
CDR3nt: TGCGCCAGCAGCCAAGCTGGGGCCAGAGGAGAACAGTACTTC
v_gene: TRBV4-1
abundance: .
j_gene: TRBJ2-7
d_gene: .

CDR3aa: CATSSSDRGNIQYF
CDR3nt: TGTGCCACCAGCAGTTCGGACAGGGGAAACATTCAGTACTTC
v_gene: TRBV15
abundance: few
j_gene: TRBJ2-4
d_gene: TRBD1

CDR3aa: CASSEHGGRQGNTEAFF
CDR3nt: TGTGCCAGCAGTGAACATGGGGGACGACAGGGAAACACTGAAGCTTTCTTT
v_gene: TRBV25-1
abundance: .
j_gene: TRBJ1-1
d_gene: TRBD1

CDR3aa: CASSPTEGLGSPLHF
CDR3nt: TGTGCCAGCAGCCCCACCGAGGGCCTTGGGTCACCCCTCCACTTT
v_gene: TRBV11-2
abundance: .
j_gene: TRBJ1-6
d_gene: .

CDR3aa: CASSFLAGPDTQYF
CDR3nt: TGTGCCAGCAGCTTCCTAGCGGGGCCTGATACGCAGTATTTT
v_gene: TRBV11-2
abundance: .
j_gene: TRBJ2-3
d_gene: TRBD2

CDR3aa: CASSTLHRDRYQPQHF
CDR3nt: TGTGCCAGTAGTACGCTTCACCGGGACAGATATCAGCCCCAGCATTTT
v_gene: TRBV19
abundance: .
j_gene: TRBJ1-5
d_gene: TRBD1

CDR3aa: CASSEGGTENQPQHF
CDR3nt: TGTGCCAGCAGTGAAGGCGGGACAGAAAATCAGCCCCAGCATTTT
v_gene: TRBV25-1
abundance: .
j_gene: TRBJ1-5
d_gene: TRBD1

CDR3aa: CASSSPPRGAGYEQYF
CDR3nt: TGTGCCAGCAGTTCCCCCCCGCGGGGGGCCGGCTACGAGCAGTACTTC
v_gene: TRBV28
abundance: .
j_gene: TRBJ2-7
d_gene: TRBD2

CDR3aa: CASSVDQRGSDTQYF
CDR3nt: TGTGCCAGCAGCGTAGATCAGCGGGGCTCAGATACGCAGTATTTT
v_gene: TRBV9
abundance: .
j_gene: TRBJ2-3
d_gene: TRBD2

CDR3aa: CASSPGQDEQYF
CDR3nt: TGTGCCAGCAGCCCGGGACAGGACGAGCAGTACTTC
v_gene: TRBV5-6
abundance: few
j_gene: TRBJ2-7
d_gene: TRBD1

CDR3aa: CAISEYTANSNQPQHF
CDR3nt: TGTGCCATCAGTGAGTACACAGCTAATAGCAATCAGCCCCAGCATTTT
v_gene: TRBV10-3
abundance: .
j_gene: TRBJ1-5
d_gene: .

CDR3aa: CAINGQALSSGANVLTF
CDR3nt: TGTGCCATCAATGGACAGGCCCTTAGCTCTGGGGCCAACGTCCTGACTTTC
v_gene: TRBV10-3
abundance: .
j_gene: TRBJ2-6
d_gene: TRBD1

CDR3aa: CASSHTGDRGRTDNEQFF
CDR3nt: TGTGCCAGTAGCCACACCGGCGACAGGGGGAGGACGGACAATGAGCAGTTCTTC
v_gene: TRBV19
abundance: .
j_gene: TRBJ2-1
d_gene: TRBD1

CDR3aa: CASSLGTSSYEQYF
CDR3nt: TGTGCCAGCAGCTTAGGGACTAGCTCCTACGAGCAGTACTTC
v_gene: TRBV5-5
abundance: .
j_gene: TRBJ2-7
d_gene: TRBD2

CDR3aa: CASSPPGARSSYEQYF
CDR3nt: TGTGCCAGCTCACCACCAGGGGCCAGGAGCTCCTACGAGCAGTACTTC
v_gene: TRBV18
abundance: once
j_gene: TRBJ2-7
d_gene: .

CDR3aa: CASSLDPLGQGKRNGYTF
CDR3nt: TGTGCCAGCAGCTTGGATCCTCTAGGACAGGGGAAGAGAAATGGCTACACCTTC
v_gene: TRBV5-4
abundance: .
j_gene: TRBJ1-2
d_gene: TRBD1

CDR3aa: CSVETAGDCSDTQYF
CDR3nt: TGCAGCGTTGAAACGGCTGGGGACTGCTCAGATACGCAGTATTTT
v_gene: TRBV29-1
abundance: .
j_gene: TRBJ2-3
d_gene: .

CDR3aa: CASSVGGANVLTF
CDR3nt: TGTGCCAGCAGCGTCGGTGGGGCCAACGTCCTGACTTTC
v_gene: TRBV9
abundance: .
j_gene: TRBJ2-6
d_gene: .

CDR3aa: CASSRQGGIDTQYF
CDR3nt: TGCGCCAGCAGTCGACAGGGGGGAATAGATACGCAGTATTTT
v_gene: TRBV5-1
abundance: few
j_gene: TRBJ2-3
d_gene: TRBD1

CDR3aa: CASTPDRAGNSPLHF
CDR3nt: TGTGCCAGCACCCCTGACAGGGCAGGAAATTCACCCCTCCACTTT
v_gene: TRBV6-1
abundance: .
j_gene: TRBJ1-6
d_gene: TRBD1

CDR3aa: CAWSVWRGRRARELFF
CDR3nt: TGTGCCTGGAGTGTATGGAGGGGGCGGAGGGCTCGGGAGCTGTTTTTT
v_gene: TRBV30
abundance: .
j_gene: TRBJ2-2
d_gene: .

CDR3aa: CASRERHHSTDTQYF
CDR3nt: TGTGCCAGTAGGGAGCGCCATCATAGCACAGATACGCAGTATTTT
v_gene: TRBV19
abundance: .
j_gene: TRBJ2-3
d_gene: .

CDR3aa: CASSLFGTDTQYF
CDR3nt: TGTGCCAGCAGCTTATTCGGCACAGATACGCAGTATTTT
v_gene: TRBV7-2
abundance: .
j_gene: TRBJ2-3
d_gene: .

CDR3aa: CASTVGGANQPQHF
CDR3nt: TGTGCCAGCACCGTGGGAGGGGCCAATCAGCCCCAGCATTTT
v_gene: TRBV2
abundance: .
j_gene: TRBJ1-5
d_gene: .

CDR3aa: CASSLGLGGEDTQYF
CDR3nt: TGTGCCAGCAGCTTGGGGCTGGGGGGGGAAGATACGCAGTATTTT
v_gene: TRBV5-4
abundance: .
j_gene: TRBJ2-3
d_gene: TRBD2

CDR3aa: CASSLGEEAFF
CDR3nt: TGTGCCAGCAGCTTGGGAGAAGAAGCTTTCTTT
v_gene: TRBV7-9
abundance: few
j_gene: TRBJ1-1
d_gene: .

CDR3aa: CASSLRGQVNNEQFF
CDR3nt: TGTGCCAGCAGCTTAAGGGGGCAGGTAAACAATGAGCAGTTCTTC
v_gene: TRBV11-3
abundance: .
j_gene: TRBJ2-1
d_gene: TRBD1

CDR3aa: CASTSLGTGGYGYTF
CDR3nt: TGTGCCAGCACCTCCTTGGGTACGGGGGGCTATGGCTACACCTTC
v_gene: TRBV2
abundance: .
j_gene: TRBJ1-2
d_gene: .

CDR3aa: CASRHDPQDSHEKLFF
CDR3nt: TGTGCCAGCAGACACGATCCCCAGGACTCTCATGAAAAACTGTTTTTT
v_gene: TRBV28
abundance: .
j_gene: TRBJ1-4
d_gene: .

CDR3aa: CASSPHAGASVEQFF
CDR3nt: TGTGCCAGCAGCCCCCACGCGGGGGCTTCGGTTGAGCAGTTCTTC
v_gene: TRBV7-2
abundance: few
j_gene: TRBJ2-1
d_gene: .

CDR3aa: CASSRDSRQPQHF
CDR3nt: TGTGCCAGCAGTCGGGACTCTAGACAGCCCCAGCATTTT
v_gene: TRBV2
abundance: few
j_gene: TRBJ1-5
d_gene: .

CDR3aa: CASSFTGGNTEAFF
CDR3nt: TGCGCCAGCAGCTTTACAGGGGGGAACACTGAAGCTTTCTTT
v_gene: TRBV5-1
abundance: .
j_gene: TRBJ1-1
d_gene: TRBD1